This T cell receptor beta chain was captured in a study of regulatory T cells in long-lasting Graves disease. Per germline, CDR1 LNHDA and CDR2 SQIVND (reference sequence). The CDR3 is 15 amino acids. V dropped 6 bases and J dropped 8; count of bases not matched to a gene: 12. Time point described: newly diagnosed GD, antithyroid drugs for less than 3 months. Generation of the TCR library employed RNA extracted from PBMCs. Peripheral blood, at roughly 10 milliliters, went into EDTA tubes. iRepertoire HTBI primers and Arm-PCR of CDR3 regions built TCR beta libraries. TCRdb ran MiXCR on the multiplex PCR reads and lists one entry per CDR3 protein. This sample has 400,000 to 500,000 distinct CDR3 sequences, with 14% found just once. The sample also formed part of further work on T cells in Graves' hyperthyroidism and ophthalmopathy.

The sequencing here drew on peripheral blood mononuclear cells (PBMCs), taken at new diagnosis, from a patient treated with antithyroid drugs. The gene calls are TRBV19 and TRBJ2-1, with 8 bases identical to TRBD2. The TCR was taken from a woman aged 45-65 years with Graves disease. The CDR3 sequence is CASSSEAGVGYEQFF. The CDR3 DNA sequence: TGTGCCAGTAGCAGCGAAGCGGGAGTCGGCTATGAGCAGTTCTTC. The whole variable domain, filled in from reference TRBV19 and TRBJ2-1, reads DGGITQSPKYLFRKEGQNVTLSCEQNLNHDAMYWYRQDPGQGLRLIYYSQIVNDFQKGDIAEGYSVSREKKESFPLTVTSAQKNPTAFYLCASSSEAGVGYEQFFGPGTRLTVL.